This T cell receptor beta chain was retrieved from a study of T cells after yellow fever vaccination. Study at large: SMART-Seq v4 Ultra Low Input served to prepare low-cell-number fractions. Study-wide points: There was a possibility that FACS-sorted repertoires contained abundant clonotypes contaminating from the bulk population. Primary-vaccination clones mostly resurfaced post-booster (96% CD4, more than 80% CD8).

The CDR3 covers 13 residues. CDR1 and CDR2 from the germline V gene are KGHSH and LQKENI. J gave up 10 bases and V 6 bases, and 10 bases lay outside the gene matches. Points on this clonotype: Its antigen is as yet unknown.

TCRdb re-called the 5' RACE reads with MiXCR, one entry per CDR3 protein. Among hundreds of thousands of distinct CDR3 sequences listed, around 3.6% were seen once. Sequenced material: PBMCs, taken on the day of the yellow fever booster vaccination. J is TRBJ1-2 and V is TRBV18; TRBD1 agrees at 8 bases. This receptor was identified in a man between 18 and 29 years old who received the YFV17D yellow fever vaccine. The CDR3 loop is CASSVYEDRAYTF. Here the CDR3 DNA reads TGTGCCAGCTCGGTCTACGAGGACAGGGCCTACACCTTC.